This T cell receptor beta chain was captured by sequencing in a study of blood T cell repertoires in COVID-19. In the study overall: COVID-19 samples collected from the United States, Italy and Spain covered acute and convalescent phases. PBMCs, B-cell-depleted T cells, or T cells provided the cDNA or gDNA that made up the material.

As handled by the study authors: For nucleated cells, counts were estimated from reference gene primer amplification. This table comes from immunoSEQ multiplex PCR, and its TCRdb copy is limited to in-frame clones, with some not included. The V and J calls and clone size are taken from that table; D and trimming were inferred from the DNA. The table lists around 26,000 clones, roughly 85% of them singletons. Germline V lookup: CDR1 SGHVS, CDR2 FQNEAQ. The CDR3 spans 15 residues. Germline trimming cut 2 bases from V and 4 bases from J; bases unmatched to any gene: 5. Material for sequencing was peripheral blood. The sequence derives from a human donor with active COVID-19. The donor label of this sample is uncertain. The chain joins TRBV7-8 to TRBJ2-5; 9 nucleotides line up with TRBD2. The CDR3 DNA follows: TGTGCCAGCAGCTTAATTACTAGCGGGTCAGAGACCCAGTACTTC. Translation gives CASSLITSGSETQYF.